The rows below give T cell receptor beta chains drawn from one sample of a study of cytomegalovirus exposure and HLA in healthy donors. TCRdb's table, derived via immunoSEQ multiplex PCR, lists solely in-frame clones and lacks some. Here the sample spans over 110,000 clones, over 75% being singletons. The specimen was PBMCs. The receptors shown here come from a male donor in good health and CMV-seronegative. Each CDR3 is given with its conserved first and last residue. The D gene is left open where the match is weak. Size values are once, few and many counts, or a class for expanded clones, and some rows have none.

J: TRBJ2-3; D: TRBD2; V: TRBV27; size: NA; CDR3: CASSSGLAVDTQYF; DNA: TGTGCCAGCAGTTCGGGACTAGCGGTAGATACGCAGTATTTT
J: TRBJ2-7; D: NA; V: TRBV5-6; size: few; CDR3: CASSRDFSYEQYF; DNA: TGTGCCAGCAGCCGGGACTTTTCCTACGAGCAGTACTTC
J: TRBJ2-7; D: NA; V: TRBV10-2; size: NA; CDR3: CASSEGSGYEQYF; DNA: TGCGCCAGCAGTGAGGGTAGCGGATACGAGCAGTACTTC
J: TRBJ2-7; D: NA; V: TRBV10-1; size: NA; CDR3: CASSEFLTGPKLEQYF; DNA: TGCGCCAGCAGTGAGTTCCTTACAGGGCCGAAACTAGAGCAGTACTTC
J: TRBJ1-1; D: NA; V: TRBV7-2; size: NA; CDR3: CASSGQLNTEAFF; DNA: TGTGCCAGCAGCGGACAGTTGAACACTGAAGCTTTCTTT
J: TRBJ2-7; D: TRBD2; V: TRBV5-8; size: NA; CDR3: CASTPRWAGGSSYEQYF; DNA: TGTGCCAGCACCCCGCGTTGGGCGGGAGGAAGCTCCTACGAGCAGTACTTC
J: TRBJ2-7; D: TRBD1; V: TRBV7-2; size: NA; CDR3: CASSLIQGGFHEQYF; DNA: TGTGCCAGCAGCTTAATACAGGGGGGCTTCCACGAGCAGTACTTC
J: TRBJ1-2; D: NA; V: TRBV6-6; size: NA; CDR3: CATDREDGYTF; DNA: TGTGCTACCGACCGGGAAGATGGCTACACCTTC
J: TRBJ2-7; D: NA; V: TRBV19; size: NA; CDR3: CASSIYRGSYEQYF; DNA: TGTGCCAGTAGTATTTATCGCGGCTCCTACGAGCAGTACTTC
J: TRBJ2-1; D: TRBD2; V: TRBV7-2; size: NA; CDR3: CASSFTLASGYNEQFF; DNA: TGTGCCAGCAGCTTTACTCTTGCTAGCGGTTACAATGAGCAGTTCTTC
J: TRBJ2-7; D: NA; V: TRBV6-5; size: NA; CDR3: CASRYGAGSSYEQYF; DNA: TGTGCCAGCCGATACGGGGCCGGGAGCTCCTACGAGCAGTACTTC
J: TRBJ1-5; D: NA; V: TRBV6-5; size: NA; CDR3: CASRIDSLSNQPQHF; DNA: TGTGCCAGCAGGATTGACAGCCTTAGCAATCAGCCCCAGCATTTT
J: TRBJ2-6; D: NA; V: TRBV28; size: NA; CDR3: CASGGTNVLTF; DNA: TGTGCCAGCGGCGGGACCAACGTCCTGACTTTC
J: TRBJ2-5; D: TRBD1; V: TRBV14; size: NA; CDR3: CASSQVTGVMETQYF; DNA: TGTGCCAGCAGCCAAGTGACAGGGGTGATGGAGACCCAGTACTTC
J: TRBJ2-2; D: TRBD2; V: TRBV5-1; size: NA; CDR3: CAARREAGTGELFF; DNA: TGCGCAGCTAGGCGGGAGGCGGGGACCGGGGAGCTGTTTTTT
J: TRBJ1-2; D: NA; V: TRBV6-6; size: once; CDR3: CASSYSRGGYTF; DNA: TGTGCCAGCAGTTACTCTCGGGGTGGCTACACCTTC
J: TRBJ1-2; D: NA; V: TRBV6-5; size: few; CDR3: CASRGRGGYTF; DNA: TGTGCCAGCAGAGGACGCGGGGGCTACACCTTC
J: TRBJ2-3; D: NA; V: TRBV5-4; size: NA; CDR3: CASSSPGGTTDTQYF; DNA: TGTGCCAGCAGCTCCCCAGGGGGGACCACAGATACGCAGTATTTT
J: TRBJ2-1; D: TRBD2; V: TRBV5-1; size: NA; CDR3: CASSLSGRMSYNEQFF; DNA: TGCGCCAGCAGCTTGTCCGGGAGGATGTCCTACAATGAGCAGTTCTTC
J: TRBJ2-7; D: NA; V: TRBV15; size: NA; CDR3: CATSRDFRAEGYEQYF; DNA: TGTGCCACCAGCAGAGATTTCAGAGCGGAGGGCTACGAGCAGTACTTC
J: TRBJ1-1; D: NA; V: TRBV30; size: NA; CDR3: CAWDKTGHTEAFF; DNA: TGTGCCTGGGATAAGACAGGTCACACTGAAGCTTTCTTT
J: TRBJ2-7; D: TRBD2; V: TRBV28; size: NA; CDR3: CASSFSREGDEQYF; DNA: TGTGCCAGCAGTTTTTCGCGGGAGGGTGACGAGCAGTACTTC
J: TRBJ1-3; D: NA; V: TRBV5-6; size: few; CDR3: CASTFPVWGSGNTIYF; DNA: TGTGCCAGCACCTTTCCAGTGTGGGGCTCCGGAAACACCATATATTTT
J: TRBJ1-1; D: TRBD1; V: TRBV7-9; size: NA; CDR3: CASSPGTGENTEAFF; DNA: TGTGCCAGCAGCCCCGGGACAGGGGAGAACACTGAAGCTTTCTTT
J: TRBJ1-6; D: TRBD1; V: TRBV30; size: few; CDR3: CACRTGGNSPLHF; DNA: TGTGCCTGCAGGACAGGTGGAAATTCACCCCTCCACTTT
J: TRBJ2-7; D: NA; V: TRBV5-5; size: NA; CDR3: CASGGTNYEQYF; DNA: TGTGCCAGCGGCGGGACCAACTACGAGCAGTACTTC
J: TRBJ2-3; D: TRBD1; V: TRBV18; size: NA; CDR3: CASSPPSTGRTDTQYF; DNA: TGTGCCAGCTCACCACCGTCGACAGGGAGAACAGATACGCAGTATTTT
J: TRBJ2-1; D: TRBD1; V: TRBV29-1; size: NA; CDR3: CSHGQGTYNEQFF; DNA: TGCAGCCACGGACAGGGGACCTACAATGAGCAGTTCTTC
J: TRBJ1-2; D: NA; V: TRBV27; size: NA; CDR3: CASSASGINYGYTF; DNA: TGTGCCAGCAGTGCCAGCGGGATCAACTATGGCTACACCTTC
J: TRBJ1-5; D: NA; V: TRBV6-6; size: NA; CDR3: CASSYGPQGGQPQHF; DNA: TGTGCCAGCAGTTACGGGCCACAGGGTGGTCAGCCCCAGCATTTT
J: TRBJ2-5; D: NA; V: TRBV27; size: NA; CDR3: CASPDREETQYF; DNA: TGTGCCAGTCCAGACAGAGAAGAGACCCAGTACTTC
J: TRBJ2-1; D: TRBD2; V: TRBV29-1; size: NA; CDR3: CSVGGGRTGNEQFF; DNA: TGCAGCGTTGGCGGCGGGAGGACGGGAAATGAGCAGTTCTTC
J: TRBJ2-2; D: TRBD2; V: TRBV18; size: NA; CDR3: CASSPPGLNTGELFF; DNA: TGTGCCAGCTCACCACCGGGACTAAACACCGGGGAGCTGTTTTTT
J: TRBJ2-3; D: NA; V: TRBV19; size: NA; CDR3: CASKFTSLTDTQYF; DNA: TGTGCCAGTAAATTCACTAGCCTCACAGATACGCAGTATTTT
J: TRBJ1-2; D: NA; V: TRBV6-5; size: NA; CDR3: CASSREGPSYGYTF; DNA: TGTGCCAGCAGTAGGGAGGGGCCCAGCTATGGCTACACCTTC
J: TRBJ2-7; D: NA; V: TRBV6-6; size: NA; CDR3: CASSTSGYEQYF; DNA: TGTGCCAGCAGTACCTCAGGATACGAGCAGTACTTC
J: TRBJ2-2; D: TRBD1; V: TRBV18; size: NA; CDR3: CASCWELQGALNTGELFF; DNA: TGTGCCAGCTGCTGGGAGCTTCAGGGGGCGTTGAACACCGGGGAGCTGTTTTTT
J: TRBJ2-5; D: NA; V: TRBV4-1; size: NA; CDR3: CASSQPVGGRETQYF; DNA: TGCGCCAGCAGCCAACCCGTTGGAGGGCGAGAGACCCAGTACTTC
J: TRBJ1-6; D: TRBD1; V: TRBV7-2; size: NA; CDR3: CASSPARDSSPLHF; DNA: TGTGCCAGCAGCCCCGCGAGGGACAGTTCACCCCTCCACTTT
J: TRBJ1-2; D: NA; V: TRBV2; size: NA; CDR3: CASSETEYGYTF; DNA: TGTGCCAGCAGTGAGACGGAGTATGGCTACACCTTC
J: TRBJ1-2; D: TRBD1; V: TRBV7-9; size: NA; CDR3: CASSQETGIYGYTF; DNA: TGTGCCAGCAGCCAAGAGACAGGGATCTATGGCTACACCTTC
J: TRBJ2-1; D: NA; V: TRBV21-1; size: NA; CDR3: CASMILSGVRPPSYNEQFF; DNA: TGTGCCAGCATGATCTTATCAGGCGTAAGGCCTCCCTCCTACAATGAGCAGTTCTTC
J: TRBJ1-2; D: NA; V: TRBV6-5; size: NA; CDR3: CASSYRGGYTF; DNA: TGTGCCAGCAGTTACCGGGGTGGCTACACCTTC
J: TRBJ2-1; D: TRBD2; V: TRBV9; size: few; CDR3: CASSVALAANEQFF; DNA: TGTGCCAGCAGCGTAGCACTAGCGGCCAATGAGCAGTTCTTC
J: TRBJ2-7; D: TRBD2; V: TRBV5-1; size: NA; CDR3: CASSAELRGSTNEQYF; DNA: TGCGCCAGCAGCGCTGAGTTACGCGGGAGTACGAACGAGCAGTACTTC
J: TRBJ2-7; D: TRBD1; V: TRBV6-5; size: NA; CDR3: CASSYSPLDRAYEQYF; DNA: TGTGCCAGCAGTTACTCACCCCTTGACAGGGCTTACGAGCAGTACTTC
J: TRBJ1-1; D: NA; V: TRBV7-9; size: few; CDR3: CASSPTAPGDTEAFF; DNA: TGTGCCAGCAGCCCGACAGCCCCAGGGGACACTGAAGCTTTCTTT
J: TRBJ2-4; D: NA; V: TRBV23-1; size: NA; CDR3: CAEGTEGRGLAKNIQYF; DNA: TGCGCCGAGGGGACAGAGGGTAGGGGACTAGCCAAAAACATTCAGTACTTC
J: TRBJ2-7; D: TRBD2; V: TRBV19; size: NA; CDR3: CASSAGLAGRGGEQYF; DNA: TGTGCCAGTAGTGCGGGACTAGCGGGACGCGGGGGCGAGCAGTACTTC
J: TRBJ2-5; D: NA; V: TRBV5-1; size: NA; CDR3: CASSLRTDRRETQYF; DNA: TGCGCCAGCAGCCTCCGGACAGACCGAAGAGAGACCCAGTACTTC
J: TRBJ1-5; D: NA; V: TRBV6-1; size: NA; CDR3: CASSMSGGREPQHF; DNA: TGTGCCAGCAGTATGAGCGGGGGCCGAGAGCCCCAGCATTTT